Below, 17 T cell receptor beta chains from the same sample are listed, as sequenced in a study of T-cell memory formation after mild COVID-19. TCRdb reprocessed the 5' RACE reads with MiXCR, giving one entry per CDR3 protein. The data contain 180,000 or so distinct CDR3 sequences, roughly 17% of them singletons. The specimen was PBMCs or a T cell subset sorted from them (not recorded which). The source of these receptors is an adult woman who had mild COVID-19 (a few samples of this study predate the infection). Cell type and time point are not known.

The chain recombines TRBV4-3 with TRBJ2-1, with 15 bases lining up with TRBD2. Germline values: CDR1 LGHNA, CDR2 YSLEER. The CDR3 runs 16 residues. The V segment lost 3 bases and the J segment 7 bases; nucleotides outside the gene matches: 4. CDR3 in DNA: TGCGCCAGCAGCCAGGGACTAGCGGGAGGTGGGAATGAGCAGTTCTTC. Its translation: CASSQGLAGGGNEQFF.

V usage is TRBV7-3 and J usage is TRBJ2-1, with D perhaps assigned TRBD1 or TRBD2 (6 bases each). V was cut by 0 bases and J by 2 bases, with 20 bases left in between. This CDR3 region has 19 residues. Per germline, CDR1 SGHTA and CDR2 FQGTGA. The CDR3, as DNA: TGTGCCAGCAGCTTAACTCCTCCGGGGGCGGGGTCCACCTACAATGAGCAGTTCTTC. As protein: CASSLTPPGAGSTYNEQFF.

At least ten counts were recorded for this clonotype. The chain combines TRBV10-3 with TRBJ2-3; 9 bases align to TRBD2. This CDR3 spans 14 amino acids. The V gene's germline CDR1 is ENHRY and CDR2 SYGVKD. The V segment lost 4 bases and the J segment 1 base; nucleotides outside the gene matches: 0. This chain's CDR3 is CAISGTSGTDTQYF. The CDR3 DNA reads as TGTGCCATCAGTGGGACTAGCGGCACAGATACGCAGTATTTT.

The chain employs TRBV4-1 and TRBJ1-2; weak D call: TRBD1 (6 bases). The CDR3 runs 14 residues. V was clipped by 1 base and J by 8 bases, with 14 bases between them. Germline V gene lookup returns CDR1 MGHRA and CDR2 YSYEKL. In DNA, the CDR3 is TGCGCCAGCAGCCAAGCGCCCCAGGGGATAGGCTACACCTTC. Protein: CASSQAPQGIGYTF.

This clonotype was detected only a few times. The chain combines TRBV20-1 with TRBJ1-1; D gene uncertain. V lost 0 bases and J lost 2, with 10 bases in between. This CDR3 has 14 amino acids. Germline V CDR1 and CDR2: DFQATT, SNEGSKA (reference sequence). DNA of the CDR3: TGCAGTGCTAGAGATGGTCACTATAACACTGAAGCTTTCTTT. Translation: CSARDGHYNTEAFF.

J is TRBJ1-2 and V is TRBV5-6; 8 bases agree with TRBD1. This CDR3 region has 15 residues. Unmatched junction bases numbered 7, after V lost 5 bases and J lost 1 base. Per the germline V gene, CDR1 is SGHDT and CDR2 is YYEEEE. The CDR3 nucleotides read TGTGCCAGCAGTCCGGGACAGGCCGATAACTATGGCTACACCTTC. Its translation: CASSPGQADNYGYTF.

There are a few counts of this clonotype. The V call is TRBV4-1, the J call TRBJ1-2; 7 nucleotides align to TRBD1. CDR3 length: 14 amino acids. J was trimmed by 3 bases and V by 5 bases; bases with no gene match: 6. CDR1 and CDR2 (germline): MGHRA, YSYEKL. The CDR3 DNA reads TGCGCCAGCAGCGGGACAGCTGGGCACTATGGCTACACCTTC. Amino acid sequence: CASSGTAGHYGYTF.

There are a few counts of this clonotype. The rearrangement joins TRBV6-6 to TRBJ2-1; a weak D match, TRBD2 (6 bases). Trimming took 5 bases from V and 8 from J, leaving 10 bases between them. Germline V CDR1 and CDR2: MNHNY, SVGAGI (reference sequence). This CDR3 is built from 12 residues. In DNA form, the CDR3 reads TGTGCCAGCAGTCAGAGGAGGGATGAGCAGTTCTTC. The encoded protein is CASSQRRDEQFF.

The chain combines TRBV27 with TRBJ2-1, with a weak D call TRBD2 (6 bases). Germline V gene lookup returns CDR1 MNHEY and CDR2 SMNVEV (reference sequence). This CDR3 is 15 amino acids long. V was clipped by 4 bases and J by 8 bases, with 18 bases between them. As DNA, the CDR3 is TGTGCCAGCAGTTCCCGGCGGGGCGGGTCCCATGAGCAGTTCTTC. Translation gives CASSSRRGGSHEQFF.

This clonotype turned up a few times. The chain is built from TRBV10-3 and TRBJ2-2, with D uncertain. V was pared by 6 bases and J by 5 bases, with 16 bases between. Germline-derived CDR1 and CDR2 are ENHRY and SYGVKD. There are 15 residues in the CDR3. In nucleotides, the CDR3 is TGTGCCATCAGCAACCCTTTCCCCGGGACCGGGGAGCTGTTTTTT. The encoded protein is CAISNPFPGTGELFF.

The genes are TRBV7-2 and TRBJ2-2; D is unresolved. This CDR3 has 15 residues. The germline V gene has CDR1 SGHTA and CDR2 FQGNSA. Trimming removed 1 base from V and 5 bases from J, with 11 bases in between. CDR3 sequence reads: CASSLGDRRTGELFF. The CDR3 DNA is TGTGCCAGCAGCTTAGGGGATCGGCGGACCGGGGAGCTGTTTTTT.

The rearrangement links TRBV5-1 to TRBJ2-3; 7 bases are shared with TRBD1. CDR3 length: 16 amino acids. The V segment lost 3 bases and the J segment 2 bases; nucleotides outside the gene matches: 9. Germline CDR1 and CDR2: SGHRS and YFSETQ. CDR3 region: CASSSGGGSATDTQYF. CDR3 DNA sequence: TGCGCCAGCAGCTCAGGGGGTGGCTCCGCCACAGATACGCAGTATTTT. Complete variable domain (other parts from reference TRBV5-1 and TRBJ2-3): KAGVTQTPRYLIKTRGQQVTLSCSPISGHRSVSWYQQTPGQGLQFLFEYFSETQRNKGNFPGRFSGRQFSNSRSEMNVSTLELGDSALYLCASSSGGGSATDTQYFGPGTRLTVL.

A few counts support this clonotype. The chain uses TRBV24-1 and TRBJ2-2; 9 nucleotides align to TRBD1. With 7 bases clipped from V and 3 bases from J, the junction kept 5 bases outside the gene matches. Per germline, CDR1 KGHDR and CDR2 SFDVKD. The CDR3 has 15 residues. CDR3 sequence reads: CATSLGQGYTGELFF. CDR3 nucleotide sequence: TGTGCCACCAGCCTGGGACAGGGATACACCGGGGAGCTGTTTTTT.

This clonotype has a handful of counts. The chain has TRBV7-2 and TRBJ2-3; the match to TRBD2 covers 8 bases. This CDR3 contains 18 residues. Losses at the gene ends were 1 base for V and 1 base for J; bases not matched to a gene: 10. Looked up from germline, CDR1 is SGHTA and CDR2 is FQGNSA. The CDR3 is CASSLGPFRAGGTDTQYF. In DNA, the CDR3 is TGTGCCAGCAGCTTAGGGCCCTTTAGAGCGGGGGGCACAGATACGCAGTATTTT. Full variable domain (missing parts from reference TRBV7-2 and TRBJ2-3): GAGVSQSPSNKVTEKGKDVELRCDPISGHTALYWYRQSLGQGLEFLIYFQGNSAPDKSGLPSDRFSAERTGGSVSTLTIQRTQQEDSAVYLCASSLGPFRAGGTDTQYFGPGTRLTVL.

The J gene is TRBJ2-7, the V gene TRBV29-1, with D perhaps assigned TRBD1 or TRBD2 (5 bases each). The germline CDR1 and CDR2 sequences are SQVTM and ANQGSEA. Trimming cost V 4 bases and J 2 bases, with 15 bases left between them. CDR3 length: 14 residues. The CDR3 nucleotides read TGCAGCGTTGGGGACCGGGGAAAGGCCTACGAGCAGTACTTC. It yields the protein CSVGDRGKAYEQYF.

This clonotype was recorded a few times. CDR3 sequence (DNA): TGTGCCAGCAGCTTAAGCGGGAGGGAATACGAGCAGTACTTC. Translated, it gives CASSLSGREYEQYF. The V call is TRBV5-5, the J call TRBJ2-7, with 10 bases matching TRBD2. Germline V gene lookup returns CDR1 SGHKS and CDR2 YYEKEE (reference sequence). The CDR3 extends over 14 amino acids. The junction had 3 bases not matched to a gene; V was cut back by 2 bases and J by 4 bases.

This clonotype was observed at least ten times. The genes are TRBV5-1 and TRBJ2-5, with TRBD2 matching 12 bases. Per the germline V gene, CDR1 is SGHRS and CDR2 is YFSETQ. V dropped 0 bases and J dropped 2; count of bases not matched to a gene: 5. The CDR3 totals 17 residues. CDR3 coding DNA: TGCGCCAGCAGCTTGGGACTAGCGGGAGATGTACAAGAGACCCAGTACTTC. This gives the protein CASSLGLAGDVQETQYF.